Below, 4 T cell receptor beta chains from the same sample are listed, as sequenced in a study of blood T cells in healthy people across ages. Combining a sample-barcoded 5' primer with a J-beta primer mix, a second PCR ran for roughly 7 to 11 cycles. MiXCR, run by TCRdb on the 5' RACE reads, gives a single entry per CDR3 protein. The sample carries hundreds of thousands of distinct CDR3 sequences, roughly three fifths recorded once. The source material was blood. The receptors come from a middle-aged man in good health.

The chain uses TRBV20-1 and TRBJ2-5; D is unresolved. Trimming pared 6 bases from V and 0 bases from J, leaving 11 bases between. The CDR3 extends over 13 amino acids. The germline gives CDR1 DFQATT, CDR2 SNEGSKA (reference sequence). CDR3 bases: TGCAGTGCCGCTCGAGACTACCAAGAGACCCAGTACTTC. Protein product: CSAARDYQETQYF.

This clonotype was observed a few times. The CDR3 coding sequence is TGTGCCAGCAGCTTAGGGTACGCCTCCTACAATGAGCAGTACTTC. Translated: CASSLGYASYNEQYF. V and J are TRBV7-2 and TRBJ2-1; D is unresolved. The J call may be faulty, since TRBJ2-7 better matches the DNA end. Germline V gene data show CDR1 as SGHTA and CDR2 as FQGNSA. The CDR3 covers 15 residues.

CDR3 sequence reads: CASRKTGLGGYTF. CDR3 nucleotides: TGTGCCAGCAGGAAGACAGGGTTGGGTGGCTACACCTTC. The chain combines TRBV12-3 or TRBV12-4 with TRBJ1-2; 7 bases line up with TRBD1. The V gene end was trimmed by 6 bases and the J gene end by 7 bases; junction bases not matched to a gene: 8. The CDR3 loop spans 13 amino acids.

In its sample, this clonotype was seen a few times. The V call is TRBV29-1, the J call TRBJ1-2, with a possible D match to TRBD1 (5 bases). The CDR3 has 15 amino acids. From germline, CDR1 is SQVTM and CDR2 ANQGSEA. Trimming removed 2 bases at V and 4 bases at J, with 17 bases between. The CDR3 nucleotides read TGCAGCGTTGAATCCCTCCGGCAGGGCGTCTATGGCTACACCTTC. Residues: CSVESLRQGVYGYTF.